This T cell receptor beta chain appears in the sequencing data of a study of cytomegalovirus exposure and HLA in healthy donors. General study points: An assumption of roughly uniform sequencing depth across donors underlay the presence/absence analyses.

PCR was performed using 60 Vbeta and 13 Jbeta primers. Clones were sequenced by immunoSEQ multiplex PCR, and TCRdb holds only the in-frame ones, with some missing. The sample lists around 67,000 clones, around 61% seen once, with 3% in the top ten. This clone was detected once. Its antigen is as yet unknown. The CDR3 covers 17 residues. Per the germline V gene, CDR1 is LGHNA and CDR2 is YNFKEQ. After removal of 1 base from V and 10 bases from J, the junction contained 13 bases not matched to a gene. The TCR sequence derives from a woman aged 45 to 65 in good health and CMV-seronegative. Specimen: PBMCs. The chain recombines TRBV4-2 with TRBJ2-5; 12 bases line up with TRBD2. CDR3: CASSQGPLAGGGEGQYF. The CDR3 region has the DNA TGTGCCAGCAGCCAAGGACCCCTAGCGGGAGGGGGGGAGGGCCAGTACTTC.